This entry describes one T cell receptor (beta chain). The antigen is unknown. This sample is drawn from a study of T cells in Graves' hyperthyroidism and ophthalmopathy. Notes on the study in general: Peripheral blood also featured most of the thyroid clonotypes expanded above 0.001.

This CDR3 is built from 14 residues. V lost 5 bases to trimming and J lost 7 bases; unmatched junction nucleotides: 10. The V gene's germline CDR1 is DFQATT and CDR2 SNEGSKA (reference sequence). Regions amplified from RNA transcripts were the TCR beta CDR3 regions. First-round RT-PCR targeting the TCR CDR3 was performed with the HTBI primer set. TCRdb analysed the multiplex PCR reads with MiXCR anew, one entry per CDR3 protein. The sample lists roughly 750,000 distinct CDR3 sequences, 16% occurring once. For Graves' hyperthyroidism to be stable, ophthalmopathy could not progress within 18 months. A patient was excluded if there was uncontrolled infection, other autoimmune disease, pregnancy or lactation. Out of over 7.5 ml of fresh peripheral blood came the PBMCs.

The chain joins TRBV20-1 to TRBJ2-3, with 9 positions matching TRBD1. This TCR was sampled from a man aged 18 to 35 with Graves' hyperthyroidism. Material for sequencing was blood. CDR3 bases: TGCAGTGCTCCGATTCCCGGGACAGGGAATACGCAGTATTTT. Its translation: CSAPIPGTGNTQYF.